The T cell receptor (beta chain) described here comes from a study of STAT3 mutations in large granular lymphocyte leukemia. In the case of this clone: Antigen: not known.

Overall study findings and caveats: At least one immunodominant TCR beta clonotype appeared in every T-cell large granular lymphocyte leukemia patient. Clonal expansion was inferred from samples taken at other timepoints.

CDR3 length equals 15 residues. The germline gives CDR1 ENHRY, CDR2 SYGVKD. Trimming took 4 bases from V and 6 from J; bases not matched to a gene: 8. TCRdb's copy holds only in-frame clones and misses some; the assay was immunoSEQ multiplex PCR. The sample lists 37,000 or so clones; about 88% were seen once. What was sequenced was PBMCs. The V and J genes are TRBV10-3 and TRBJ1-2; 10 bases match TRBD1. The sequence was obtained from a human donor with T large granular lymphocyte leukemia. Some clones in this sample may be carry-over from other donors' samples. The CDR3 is CAISASGQGTDGYTF. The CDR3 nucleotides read TGTGCCATCAGTGCGTCGGGACAGGGGACCGATGGCTACACCTTC.